This T cell receptor (beta chain) comes out of a study of blood T cell repertoires in COVID-19 (dated by TCRdb to between 2020 and 2021). Background for the entire study: Collaborator samples came from the United States, Italy and Spain and covered acute and convalescent phases of COVID-19. The material from the prospective study consisted of cDNA or gDNA derived from T cells, B-cell-depleted T cells, or PBMCs. The dataset comprised deeply sampled blood TCRbeta repertoires from subjects exposed to, actively infected with, or recovered from COVID-19. The repertoires were released in a freely available public database intended as a resource for research on the immune response to SARS-CoV-2. The samples were drawn from two sources: the first 160 participants of the ongoing ImmuneRACE study, and fewer than 1,500 subjects contributed by 6 global collaborators. The sample metadata nearly always contained a de-identified subject ID, COVID-19 status, age in years and sex. Where HLA class I and class II types were available, the types were taken from metadata supplied by the sample provider, not from assay-based typing.

Collaborating institutions collected whole blood in K2EDTA tubes following their own protocols. Collaborator samples were shipped for TCRbeta analysis as frozen whole blood, isolated PBMCs, or DNA extracted from either sample type. General conclusions and limits of the study: The amount of clinical and demographic metadata varied by source and participant and was provided uncurated.

This clone was counted between two and nine times. Its binding antigen is unknown. Per-nucleotide qualities are absent, and no much larger clonotype sits a single base away. The immunoSEQ Assay, a bias-controlled multiplex PCR, was used to amplify TCRbeta CDR3 regions from genomic DNA. On the authors' methods: The number of nucleated cells in each sample was estimated by amplification of reference gene primers within the assay. To quantify the absolute abundance of each unique TCRbeta CDR3 rearrangement, sequence reads were collapsed and filtered. Productive Simpson clonality was computed per sample as the square root of Simpson's diversity index over productive rearrangements. TCRdb holds this immuneACCESS table with in-frame rearrangements only. Some clones are missing; in checked studies, unresolved V genes explain under half, and the rest has no known cause. The V and J calls and clone size were taken over from that table, and D and trimming were inferred from the DNA. The sample table contains around 100,000 clones; only one count was recorded for around 83% of them. Roughly 2% of the sample is held by the ten biggest clonotypes.

Cut back by 5 bases and 8 bases, the V and J ends lie 21 bases apart. CDR1 is given as GTSNPN and CDR2 as SVGIG, both from the germline V gene (reference sequence). The CDR3 covers 14 residues, taking in both the cysteine and the phenylalanine. The kept DNA is CDR3 alone, 42 bases in frame from the first base. The chain links TRBV30 with TRBJ1-2; perhaps TRBD1 is the D gene, with 6 bases matching. Sequenced: peripheral blood. The TCR was taken from a man aged 65 to 85 with active or convalescent COVID-19. The DNA is TGTGCCTGGTGTATTCAACAGGGAGTAAGGGGCTACACCTTC. Its protein reads: CAWCIQQGVRGYTF. Here the CDR3 is joined to the reference TRBV30 and TRBJ1-2 genes, and the full variable domain is: SQTIHQWPATLVQPVGSPLSLECTVEGTSNPNLYWYRQAAGRGLQLLFYSVGIGQISSEVPQNLSASRPQDRQFILSSKKLLLSDSGFYLCAWCIQQGVRGYTFGSGTRLTVV.